These T cell receptor beta chains were read from a single sample in a study of molecular identifiers for immune sequencing clone quantification. In TCRdb, the PCR reads were re-called with MiXCR into one record per CDR3 protein. Of more than 300,000 distinct CDR3 sequences detected, over 20% appear once; the ten largest clones hold about 0.79%. Sequencing was performed on naive CD8+ T cells from blood, with Jurkat cell RNA spiked in. All receptors come from a human donor in good health. Some libraries in this study had Jurkat cell RNA spiked in. CDR3s include the opening cysteine and the closing phenylalanine or tryptophan. D genes are given only for firm matches. Clone size appears in some rows only: once, few, many, or a class for an expanded clone.

TRBJ2-3 | - | TRBD2 | TRBV12-3/TRBV12-4 | CASSNAGLAGFNADTQYF | TGTGCCAGCAGCAACGCGGGGCTAGCGGGATTTAACGCAGATACGCAGTATTTT
TRBJ2-7 | few | - | TRBV4-3 | CASSQFRATGYEQYF | TGCGCCAGCAGCCAATTCAGGGCCACTGGGTACGAGCAGTACTTC
TRBJ2-5 | many | TRBD1 | TRBV29-1 | CSVEDPGQGQETQYF | TGCAGCGTTGAAGATCCGGGACAGGGACAAGAGACCCAGTACTTC
TRBJ2-3 | many | - | TRBV2 | CASSAGQSTDTQYF | TGTGCCAGCAGCGCGGGACAGTCCACAGATACGCAGTATTTT
TRBJ2-7 | many | - | TRBV28 | CASLNPIGAYEQYF | TGTGCCAGCCTAAACCCTATTGGAGCCTACGAGCAGTACTTC
TRBJ2-4 | many | - | TRBV4-3 | CTSSQDWVSVAKNIQYF | TGCACCAGCAGCCAAGATTGGGTCAGCGTAGCCAAAAACATTCAGTACTTC
TRBJ2-6 | many | TRBD1 | TRBV7-6 | CASSSDRGMAGANVLTF | TGTGCCAGCAGCTCGGACAGGGGTATGGCTGGGGCCAACGTCCTGACTTTC
TRBJ2-1 | many | TRBD2 | TRBV7-2 | CASSSGLAGGYNEQFF | TGTGCCAGCAGCTCCGGACTAGCGGGAGGCTACAATGAGCAGTTCTTC
TRBJ1-1 | few | - | TRBV15 | CATRRQQGDTEAFF | TGTGCCACCCGACGACAACAGGGAGACACTGAAGCTTTCTTT
TRBJ2-1 | many | - | TRBV4-3 | CASSLDYKAHNEQFF | TGCGCCAGCAGCCTCGACTACAAAGCTCACAATGAGCAGTTCTTC
TRBJ2-7 | - | TRBD1 | TRBV10-2 | CASSDRQGGYEQYF | TGCGCCAGCAGTGACAGACAGGGGGGCTACGAGCAGTACTTC
TRBJ2-1 | many | - | TRBV4-3 | CASSQDLKGEQFF | TGCGCCAGCAGCCAAGATCTGAAGGGTGAGCAGTTCTTC
TRBJ2-7 | many | TRBD2 | TRBV7-9 | CASSPRASGSTYEQYF | TGTGCCAGCAGCCCGAGAGCTAGCGGGAGTACCTACGAGCAGTACTTC
TRBJ2-7 | - | - | TRBV12-3/TRBV12-4 | CASSPPTSLWEQYF | TGTGCCAGCAGTCCCCCGACTAGTCTTTGGGAGCAGTACTTC
TRBJ1-6 | many | - | TRBV30 | CAWKRGPGEGSPLHF | TGTGCCTGGAAGAGGGGACCGGGAGAGGGGTCACCCCTCCACTTT
TRBJ2-2 | - | - | TRBV11-2 | CASSLVGSTGELFF | TGTGCCAGCAGCTTAGTGGGATCCACCGGGGAGCTGTTTTTT
TRBJ2-5 | many | - | TRBV6-2/TRBV6-3 | CASNRDRYQETQYF | TGTGCCAGCAACCGAGACAGGTACCAAGAGACCCAGTACTTC
TRBJ1-2 | many | TRBD1 | TRBV28 | CASSSLDRAFDYGYTF | TGTGCCAGCAGTTCCCTCGACAGGGCATTCGATTATGGCTACACCTTC
TRBJ2-5 | many | - | TRBV7-9 | CASSPPGTEKETQYF | TGTGCCAGCAGCCCACCCGGGACCGAGAAAGAGACCCAGTACTTC
TRBJ2-2 | many | - | TRBV7-6 | CASSLVGSELFF | TGTGCCAGCAGCTTAGTAGGGAGCGAGCTGTTTTTT
TRBJ2-3 | many | TRBD2 | TRBV20-1 | CSANTGTTYTDTQYF | TGCAGTGCCAATACCGGGACTACCTACACAGATACGCAGTATTTT
TRBJ2-3 | many | - | TRBV29-1 | CSVEGGVADTQYF | TGCAGCGTTGAAGGAGGGGTAGCGGATACGCAGTATTTT
TRBJ2-2 | many | - | TRBV14 | CASSQDLSGELFF | TGTGCCAGCAGCCAAGATCTGTCCGGGGAGCTGTTTTTT
TRBJ1-1 | many | TRBD1 | TRBV18 | CASSPSKGQSNTEAFF | TGTGCCAGCTCACCATCGAAGGGACAGTCTAACACTGAAGCTTTCTTT
TRBJ2-7 | - | TRBD1 | TRBV9 | CASSVTGGPYEQYF | TGTGCCAGCAGCGTGACAGGGGGCCCCTACGAGCAGTACTTC
TRBJ1-3 | many | - | TRBV7-2 | CASSLQGQPSGNTIYF | TGTGCCAGCAGCTTACAGGGGCAACCCTCTGGAAACACCATATATTTT
TRBJ2-3 | - | - | TRBV19 | CASSTRIVGGEGPDTQYF | TGTGCCAGTAGTACCCGAATTGTAGGCGGTGAGGGTCCAGATACGCAGTATTTT
TRBJ1-2 | many | - | TRBV12-3/TRBV12-4 | CASSGQNYGYTF | TGTGCCAGCAGTGGGCAGAACTATGGCTACACCTTC
TRBJ2-3 | many | TRBD1 | TRBV12-3/TRBV12-4 | CASRPDRAASTDTQYF | TGTGCCAGCAGACCAGACAGGGCCGCTAGCACAGATACGCAGTATTTT
TRBJ2-1 | - | TRBD2 | TRBV12-3/TRBV12-4 | CASSPAGGATYNEQFF | TGTGCCAGCAGTCCAGCGGGAGGGGCAACCTACAATGAGCAGTTCTTC
TRBJ1-3 | many | - | TRBV16 | CASSQLASGNTIYF | TGTGCCAGCAGCCAACTGGCCTCTGGAAACACCATATATTTT
TRBJ2-5 | few | - | TRBV7-9 | CASSTPTGATQYF | TGTGCCAGCAGCACCCCCACCGGGGCGACCCAGTACTTC
TRBJ2-7 | many | - | TRBV5-1 | CASSLALSSYEQYF | TGCGCCAGCAGCTTGGCCCTGTCCTCCTACGAGCAGTACTTC
TRBJ1-1 | few | TRBD1 | TRBV11-2 | CASSYFTGGTEAFF | TGTGCCAGCAGCTATTTTACAGGGGGCACTGAAGCTTTCTTT
TRBJ2-3 | many | TRBD2 | TRBV5-4 | CASSFLAGRMVDTQYF | TGTGCCAGCAGCTTTCTAGCGGGGAGGATGGTAGATACGCAGTATTTT
TRBJ2-3 | many | TRBD2 | TRBV24-1 | CATSGPGLAGSTDTQYF | TGTGCCACCAGTGGCCCGGGACTAGCGGGATCCACAGATACGCAGTATTTT
TRBJ2-2 | many | - | TRBV29-1 | CSAEEGITGELFF | TGCAGCGCTGAGGAGGGGATCACCGGGGAGCTGTTTTTT
TRBJ1-1 | - | - | TRBV2 | CASSEAGTRLNTEAFF | TGTGCCAGCAGTGAAGCGGGGACTCGTCTGAACACTGAAGCTTTCTTT
TRBJ2-3 | - | TRBD2 | TRBV4-3 | CASSQDPSPGLAGGTDTDTQYF | TGCGCCAGCAGCCAAGATCCCTCACCGGGACTAGCGGGGGGGACAGACACAGATACGCAGTATTTT
TRBJ2-3 | - | - | TRBV10-3 | CAISESRGTDTQYF | TGTGCCATCAGTGAGAGTCGGGGGACAGATACGCAGTATTTT
TRBJ1-4 | - | - | TRBV10-2 | CASSDVGAGNEKLFF | TGCGCCAGCAGTGATGTGGGCGCGGGCAATGAAAAACTGTTTTTT
TRBJ1-1 | few | - | TRBV3-1 | CASSQYMNTEAFF | TGTGCCAGCAGCCAGTACATGAACACTGAAGCTTTCTTT
TRBJ1-1 | few | - | TRBV18 | CASSPEGGGPEAFF | TGTGCCAGCTCACCTGAAGGAGGGGGGCCTGAAGCTTTCTTT
TRBJ1-6 | many | TRBD1 | TRBV4-3 | CASSQDLARGPNSPLHF | TGCGCCAGCAGCCAAGATTTGGCGAGGGGGCCTAATTCACCCCTCCACTTT
TRBJ1-1 | - | - | TRBV9 | CASSPFLIMNTEAIF | TGTGCCAGCAGCCCATTTCTAATTATGAACACTGAAGCTATCTTT
TRBJ2-1 | many | TRBD1 | TRBV6-5 | CASSPGQGNEQFF | TGTGCCAGCAGTCCGGGACAGGGCAATGAGCAGTTCTTC
TRBJ1-5 | many | - | TRBV27 | CASSPDSGVAYQPQHF | TGTGCCAGCAGTCCGGACAGCGGGGTAGCATATCAGCCCCAGCATTTT
TRBJ2-2 | many | - | TRBV21-1 | CAILKTGRFF | TGTGCCATCTTGAAAACGGGCCGGTTTTTT
TRBJ2-1 | many | TRBD2 | TRBV24-1 | CATSGTPKTSGSLYEQFF | TGTGCCACCAGTGGGACACCCAAGACTAGCGGGAGTTTGTATGAGCAGTTCTTC
TRBJ2-7 | few | - | TRBV30 | CAWSVSVSYEQYF | TGTGCCTGGAGTGTGTCAGTATCCTACGAGCAGTACTTC
TRBJ1-1 | - | - | TRBV30 | CAWSDKDTYLNTEAFF | TGTGCCTGGAGTGATAAAGACACCTACCTGAACACTGAAGCTTTCTTT